These 8 T cell receptor beta chains share one sample of origin, sequenced in a study of T cells after posttransplantation cyclophosphamide. The repertoire was sequenced with immunoSEQ multiplex PCR; TCRdb's copy has only in-frame clones and lacks some. The table records roughly 10,000 clones, 70% to 90% of them present only once. Sampled 1 year posttransplant, controls received myeloablative marrow transplants, methotrexate and a calcineurin inhibitor. The sample in question was PBMCs, obtained about 67 weeks after allogeneic stem cell transplant with calcineurin inhibitor and methotrexate. These receptors all come from a male patient aged 50 to 59 who received an allogeneic stem cell transplant from an unrelated donor, was CMV-positive, and had chronic GVHD only. A share of the T cells may be of graft donor origin.

This sequence joins TRBV4-1 and TRBJ2-2, with 9 bases lining up with TRBD2. This CDR3 spans 16 amino acids. Trimming removed 0 bases from V and 7 bases from J; junction bases left unmatched: 6. Germline V gene data show CDR1 as MGHRA and CDR2 as YSYEKL. CDR3: CASSQEREGRGGELFF. The CDR3 DNA reads as TGCGCCAGCAGCCAAGAGCGGGAGGGCCGGGGCGGGGAGCTGTTTTTT.

V and J are TRBV5-1 and TRBJ1-2; D gene uncertain. CDR1 and CDR2 from the germline V gene are SGHRS and YFSETQ. V gave up 4 bases and J gave up 8 bases, with 15 bases separating them. The CDR3 spans 13 residues. The CDR3 loop reads CASSPVNDRGYTF. The CDR3 DNA sequence: TGCGCCAGCAGCCCGGTAAACGATCGGGGCTACACCTTC.

This chain joins TRBV5-3 and TRBJ2-5; D remains ambiguous. TRBV5-3 is sorted into the ORF group, with uncertain function. The CDR3 is 16 amino acids. V dropped 3 bases and J dropped 0 bases, with 15 bases sitting between them. The CDR3 region is CARSSIRVPYQETQYF. CDR3 bases: TGTGCCAGAAGCTCGATTCGGGTCCCGTACCAAGAGACCCAGTACTTC.

The chain links TRBV7-3 to TRBJ2-2; tentatively, D is TRBD1 (5 bases). Germline V CDR1 and CDR2: SGHTA, FQGTGA. The CDR3 covers 20 residues. Trimming cost V 3 bases and J 0 bases, with 23 bases left between them. In nucleotides, the CDR3 is TGTGCCAGCAGCTTCTCACCCCCGACCACGACAGCCACGAACACCGGGGAGCTGTTTTTT. The encoded protein is CASSFSPPTTTATNTGELFF.

There are a few counts of this clone. The chain employs TRBV19 and TRBJ1-4; tentative D call: TRBD1 (5 bases). CDR1 LNHDA and CDR2 SQIVND come from the germline V gene (reference sequence). Trimming cost V 2 bases and J 7 bases, with 11 bases left between them. This CDR3 is built from 14 residues. The CDR3 coding sequence is TGTGCCAGTAGTATAAGACAGTCGGCTGAAAAACTGTTTTTT. This gives the protein CASSIRQSAEKLFF.

The V and J genes are TRBV5-5 and TRBJ1-1, with 12 bases matching TRBD1. CDR1 SGHKS and CDR2 YYEKEE come from the germline V gene (reference sequence). Losses at the gene ends were 0 bases for V and 6 bases for J; bases not matched to a gene: 6. The CDR3 consists of 16 residues. CDR3 sequence: CASSLASGTGGPEAFF. The CDR3 DNA reads as TGTGCCAGCAGCTTGGCCAGTGGGACAGGGGGCCCTGAAGCTTTCTTT.

This chain joins TRBV29-1 and TRBJ2-3, with D tentatively TRBD2 (5 bases). This CDR3 contains 13 residues. V was cut by 4 bases and J by 3 bases, with 11 bases left in between. Germline CDR1 reads SQVTM; CDR2 reads ANQGSEA. The CDR3 loop is CSVVRGVTDTQYF. DNA of the CDR3: TGCAGCGTTGTTCGGGGAGTAACAGATACGCAGTATTTT.

The chain joins TRBV27 to TRBJ2-1; D uncertain. The germline gives CDR1 MNHEY, CDR2 SMNVEV (reference sequence). Deletions cut 0 bases from V and 6 bases from J, with 6 bases between. The CDR3 length is 13 residues. DNA for the CDR3: TGTGCCAGCAGTTTATCGTCTCGCAATGAGCAGTTCTTC. Translated, it gives CASSLSSRNEQFF.